One sample yielded the 26 T cell receptor beta chains listed below, sequenced in a study of blood T cell repertoires in COVID-19. Sequenced by immunoSEQ multiplex PCR; TCRdb stores in-frame clones only, minus some. The table records about 180,000 clones, 88% of them present only once. What was sequenced was PBMCs or T cells enriched from blood (not recorded which). These receptors were obtained from a young woman who had recovered from COVID-19.

A few counts support this clone. The chain is built from TRBV6-1 and TRBJ1-5, with D unresolved. Trimming stripped 1 base from V and 5 bases from J, with 6 bases between. The CDR3 covers 13 residues. Per germline, CDR1 MNHNS and CDR2 SASEGT. The CDR3 reads CASSEVRDQPQHF. In DNA form, the CDR3 reads TGTGCCAGCAGTGAAGTCCGAGATCAGCCCCAGCATTTT.

The chain recombines TRBV5-4 with TRBJ2-1; a weak D match, TRBD1 (6 bases). Trimming removed 4 bases at V and 0 bases at J, with 14 bases between. Looked up from germline, CDR1 is SGHNT and CDR2 is YYREEE (reference sequence). The CDR3 extends over 16 amino acids. This chain's CDR3 is CASSIDRTNSYNEQFF. CDR3 nucleotide sequence: TGTGCCAGCAGCATAGACAGGACGAACTCCTACAATGAGCAGTTCTTC.

In its sample, this clone was seen a few times. The gene calls are TRBV28 and TRBJ1-2, with 8 positions matching TRBD1. Trimming at V came to 4 bases and at J to 8 bases, leaving 3 bases not matched to a gene. The CDR3 extends over 12 amino acids. Looked up from germline, CDR1 is MDHEN and CDR2 is SYDVKM. CDR3 sequence reads: CASSWTGSGYTF. The CDR3 region has the DNA TGTGCCAGCAGTTGGACAGGGAGCGGCTACACCTTC.

The chain links TRBV10-1 to TRBJ2-5; 10 bases map to TRBD1. The length of the CDR3 is 16 residues. CDR1 WNHNN and CDR2 SYGVQD come from the germline V gene (reference sequence). After removal of 0 bases from V and 4 bases from J, the junction contained 5 bases not matched to a gene. The CDR3 here is CASSESRTGGLETQYF. The CDR3 nucleotides are TGCGCCAGCAGTGAGTCCCGGACAGGGGGTTTAGAGACCCAGTACTTC.

The chain carries TRBV5-1 and TRBJ1-1; 9 bases match TRBD1. The CDR3 loop spans 17 amino acids. V shed 3 bases and J 0 bases; nucleotides not matched to a gene: 9. The germline V gene has CDR1 SGHRS and CDR2 YFSETQ. CDR3 nucleotide sequence: TGCGCCAGCAGCTGGGGGACAGGGAATCTAATGAACACTGAAGCTTTCTTT. Protein sequence: CASSWGTGNLMNTEAFF.

The chain links TRBV27 to TRBJ1-5; TRBD1 aligns across 8 bases. Germline values: CDR1 MNHEY, CDR2 SMNVEV (reference sequence). J lost 5 bases, V lost 6 bases, and 6 bases had no gene match. There are 14 residues in the CDR3. CDR3: CASRFTGGDQPQHF. CDR3 nucleotide sequence: TGTGCCAGCAGATTTACAGGGGGGGATCAGCCCCAGCATTTT.

This clone has only one observation. The rearrangement links TRBV19 to TRBJ1-1; the match to TRBD1 covers 7 bases. Germline trimming cut 4 bases from V and 2 bases from J; bases unmatched to any gene: 4. The CDR3 extends over 14 amino acids. The germline V gene encodes CDR1 LNHDA and CDR2 SQIVND (reference sequence). The CDR3 loop is CASSTGTVNTEAFF. CDR3 bases: TGTGCCAGTAGTACCGGGACAGTAAACACTGAAGCTTTCTTT.

The chain uses TRBV4-1 and TRBJ1-3, with 8 bases that match TRBD1. V dropped 4 bases and J dropped 3; count of bases not matched to a gene: 8. This CDR3 spans 16 amino acids. CDR1 is MGHRA and CDR2 is YSYEKL in the germline V gene. The CDR3, as DNA: TGCGCCAGCAGCCCCCCTTGGACAGGGTTTGGAAACACCATATATTTT. Its protein product is CASSPPWTGFGNTIYF.

The chain employs TRBV2 and TRBJ2-1, with D perhaps TRBD1 (6 bases). This CDR3 region has 14 residues. Trimming removed 10 bases from V and 7 bases from J, with 20 bases in between. CDR1 SNHLY and CDR2 FYNNEI come from the germline V gene. CDR3 sequence reads: CATQGTSVVNEQFF. The CDR3 coding sequence is TGTGCCACCCAGGGGACCAGCGTGGTTAATGAGCAGTTCTTC.

In DNA, the CDR3 is TGTGCCAGCAGTGAAGGGGGCGGGAGAGGGACCGGGGAGCTGTTTTTT. Residues: CASSEGGGRGTGELFF. The genes are TRBV25-1 and TRBJ2-2; D may be TRBD2 (7 bases). The CDR3 is 16 residues long. In germline, CDR1 is MGHDK, CDR2 SYGVNS. V was trimmed by 2 bases and J by 5 bases, leaving 15 bases between them.

The table lists this clone with a few counts. V gene TRBV4-2 combines with J gene TRBJ2-1; D gene ambiguous. V shed 2 bases and J shed 10 bases, with 9 bases lying between them. The CDR3 loop spans 12 amino acids. CDR1 and CDR2 from the germline V gene are LGHNA and YNFKEQ. CDR3 in DNA: TGTGCCAGCAGCCAAAACAGATTCGAGCAGTTCTTC. Amino acid sequence: CASSQNRFEQFF.

The chain joins TRBV30 to TRBJ2-2; TRBD2 matches 7 bases. This CDR3 spans 16 amino acids. V dropped 1 base and J dropped 1; count of bases not matched to a gene: 6. Per germline, CDR1 GTSNPN and CDR2 SVGIG (reference sequence). CDR3 region: CAWSGPAGMNTGELFF. The CDR3 nucleotides read TGTGCCTGGAGTGGCCCAGCGGGGATGAACACCGGGGAGCTGTTTTTT.

This chain uses TRBV6-5 with TRBJ1-1, with D tentatively TRBD1 (6 bases). Germline CDR1 and CDR2: MNHEY and SVGAGI. This CDR3 contains 14 residues. Trimming removed 8 bases at V and 5 bases at J, with 18 bases between. The DNA for the CDR3 is TGTGCCAGCTCGGGGGGACGGGGGCGGACTGAAGCTTTCTTT. Encoded protein: CASSGGRGRTEAFF.

This clone was detected once. This sequence joins TRBV27 and TRBJ1-2; D is unclear. With 0 bases removed from V and 1 base from J, the gap between germline ends came to 6 bases. CDR1 MNHEY and CDR2 SMNVEV come from the germline V gene (reference sequence). This CDR3 has 14 residues. CDR3 nucleotide sequence: TGTGCCAGCAGTTTATCCAGGAATAACTATGGCTACACCTTC. Protein: CASSLSRNNYGYTF.

This rearrangement joins TRBV7-9 to TRBJ1-2, with a weak D call TRBD1 (6 bases). Trimming pared 3 bases from V and 5 bases from J, leaving 7 bases between. The CDR3 covers 12 residues. The germline V gene has CDR1 SEHNR and CDR2 FQNEAQ (reference sequence). The CDR3 region has the DNA TGTGCCAGCAGCTTCGGACAGTATGGCTACACCTTC. It codes for CASSFGQYGYTF.

The chain's CDR3 is CASSQVERGRETQYF. CDR3 sequence (DNA): TGTGCCAGCAGCCAAGTTGAACGGGGTCGGGAGACCCAGTACTTC. V usage is TRBV4-2 and J usage is TRBJ2-5; D is possibly TRBD2 (5 bases). The CDR3 has 15 residues. Germline V gives CDR1 LGHNA, CDR2 YNFKEQ. Trimming cost V 1 base and J 5 bases, with 14 bases left between them.

The chain has TRBV7-8 and TRBJ2-7; D remains unclear. With 5 bases removed from V and 3 bases from J, the gap between germline ends came to 8 bases. The CDR3 extends over 12 amino acids. CDR1 is SGHVS and CDR2 is FQNEAQ in the germline V gene. CDR3 in amino acids: CASSHPGYEQYF. CDR3 nucleotide sequence: TGTGCCAGCAGCCACCCGGGCTACGAGCAGTACTTC.

This clone has a single count. The chain couples TRBV9 to TRBJ2-1; 16 bases line up with TRBD2. Germline V lookup: CDR1 SGDLS, CDR2 YYNGEE. The CDR3 spans 17 residues. The V gene end was trimmed by 3 bases and the J gene end by 6 bases; junction bases not matched to a gene: 6. CDR3 DNA: TGTGCCAGCAGCGATGGGACTAGCGGGGGGGCCTTCAATGAGCAGTTCTTC. Translated, it gives CASSDGTSGGAFNEQFF.

J is TRBJ1-2 and V is TRBV30; D gene uncertain. The germline V gene has CDR1 GTSNPN and CDR2 SVGIG (reference sequence). This CDR3 is 13 amino acids long. The V and J ends lost 3 bases and 8 bases respectively, with 16 bases between them. The CDR3 bases are TGTGCCTGGAGCGTGACGGAGGGTTCCGGCTACACCTTC. Amino acids: CAWSVTEGSGYTF.

The chain recombines TRBV7-9 with TRBJ2-1; D is perhaps TRBD2 (5 bases). Per the germline V gene, CDR1 is SEHNR and CDR2 is FQNEAQ (reference sequence). V shed 5 bases and J shed 5 bases, with 13 bases lying between them. CDR3 length: 14 amino acids. This CDR3 is CASSPGLSHNEQFF. The CDR3 DNA reads TGTGCCAGCAGCCCGGGGTTGTCGCACAATGAGCAGTTCTTC.

This chain links TRBV5-4 with TRBJ2-3; 9 bases are a match to TRBD1. Germline V gives CDR1 SGHNT, CDR2 YYREEE (reference sequence). The V and J ends lost 4 bases and 4 bases, in that order; junction bases with no gene match: 7. The CDR3 extends over 15 amino acids. The CDR3 DNA sequence: TGTGCCAGCAGCCCGGACAGGGGTGTATCAGATACGCAGTATTTT. Protein: CASSPDRGVSDTQYF.

The genes are TRBV28 and TRBJ1-1; D is possibly TRBD1 (6 bases). Germline V lookup: CDR1 MDHEN, CDR2 SYDVKM. There are 14 residues in the CDR3. V was shortened by 2 bases and J by 3 bases, with 10 bases between the two germline ends. CDR3 bases: TGTGCCAGCAGTTTACCTGGACAGTACACTGAAGCTTTCTTT. This translates into CASSLPGQYTEAFF.

This chain uses TRBV27 with TRBJ2-7, with a possible D match to TRBD1 (5 bases). Between the trimmed V and J ends, which lost 2 bases and 0 bases, there was a span of 5 bases. This CDR3 region has 13 residues. Germline assignment: CDR1 MNHEY and CDR2 SMNVEV (reference sequence). CDR3 nucleotides: TGTGCCAGCAGTTTAAGGGGCTCCTACGAGCAGTACTTC. Residues: CASSLRGSYEQYF.

This clone was picked up one time. This chain links TRBV4-1 with TRBJ2-7; a possible D gene is TRBD2 (5 bases). V lost 5 bases to trimming and J lost 7 bases, with 9 bases between them. Germline V gene lookup returns CDR1 MGHRA and CDR2 YSYEKL. The CDR3 is 11 residues long. The CDR3 DNA is TGCGCCAGCAGCGGAAGAGGGGAGCAGTACTTC. This encodes CASSGRGEQYF.

The genes are TRBV18 and TRBJ1-1; D call uncertain. Germline V gene sequence: CDR1 KGHSH, CDR2 LQKENI. CDR3 length equals 14 residues. V lost 0 bases and J lost 2, with 7 bases in between. The CDR3 protein is CASSPPGRNTEAFF. In DNA, the CDR3 is TGTGCCAGCTCACCACCGGGGAGAAACACTGAAGCTTTCTTT.

This clone has just a few counts. V gene TRBV6-5 combines with J gene TRBJ2-3; tentatively, D is TRBD2 (7 bases). Germline V CDR1 and CDR2: MNHEY, SVGAGI. The ends were cut back, 5 bases at V and 7 bases at J, with 16 bases in the middle. The CDR3 contains 14 residues. The CDR3 nucleotides are TGTGCCAGCAGTAATACGGGGGGCCGGAATACGCAGTATTTT. The encoded protein is CASSNTGGRNTQYF.